This T cell receptor (beta chain) was recorded in a study of PD-1 blockade in mismatch repair-deficient tumors (dated by TCRdb to 2015 to 2018). With respect to the entire study: Between September 2013 and September 2016, the trial enrolled some 91 consecutive patients with over nine mismatch repair-deficient cancer types, every one of whom had been previously treated and was progressing. Tumor-associated T cell clones were tracked in the peripheral blood of patients responding to PD-1 blockade by deep sequencing of TCR CDR3 regions. Results the study describes overall, beyond this receptor: Clones residing in the tumor, which were often undetectable in blood before treatment, expanded quickly after pembrolizumab and then contracted, generally before radiologic responses.

Mismatch repair deficiency in every enrolled patient was established by polymerase chain reaction or immunohistochemistry. TCR sequencing was performed for a few patients who responded to pembrolizumab therapy. The phase II trial prospectively evaluated PD-1 blockade with pembrolizumab in advanced mismatch repair-deficient cancers, independent of tissue of origin. Peripheral blood T cell samples were serially collected before and at multiple times after PD-1 blockade was started. The timing of each blood sample was reported as weeks after the first dose of pembrolizumab. A distance of 10 bases separates the germline ends of V and J, which lose 0 bases and 10 bases respectively. From cysteine to phenylalanine, the CDR3 is 13 amino acids long. This entry keeps only the CDR3 DNA: 39 bases, framed from base 1. For CDR1 and CDR2, the germline V gene (reference sequence) lists LNHNV and YYDKDF. To note about this clone: What antigen it recognizes has not been identified. No base quality information exists; no much larger clone differs at one position.

To prepare the library, the immunoSEQ multiplex PCR assay was applied. TCRdb mirrors the immuneACCESS table, restricted to in-frame sequences. Some clones are absent from its copies; in checked studies, under half trace to an unresolved V gene, and the reason for the others is unknown. The sample yields some 120,000 clones; over 60% were counted once. Together, the top ten hold 4% to 5% of the sample. The sample in question was peripheral blood, obtained approximately 60 weeks after starting pembrolizumab. The TCR sequence derives from an adult with mismatch repair-deficient cancer. The chain uses TRBV15 and TRBJ1-5, with TRBD1 tentatively as D gene (5 bases match). In nucleotides, the sequence is TGTGCCACCAGCAGAGATTTTAGGGACCCCCAGCATTTT. This encodes CATSRDFRDPQHF. With all but the CDR3 taken from the reference TRBV15 and TRBJ1-5 genes, the full variable domain is: DAMVIQNPRYQVTQFGKPVTLSCSQTLNHNVMYWYQQKSSQAPKLLFHYYDKDFNNEADTPDNFQSRRPNTSFCFLDIRSPGLGDTAMYLCATSRDFRDPQHFGDGTRLSIL.